Listed here are 4 T cell receptor beta chains from one sample, sequenced in a study of identical twins. TCRdb called the 5' RACE reads again in MiXCR, with one record for every CDR3 protein. Among approximately 890,000 distinct CDR3 sequences, 9% to 15% were seen once, and the ten largest hold about 1.6%. The data were also submitted as part of a second study, on yellow fever vaccine responses in identical twins.

What was sequenced was PBMCs. These receptor sequences come from a woman younger than 30 in good health.

This clonotype was seen repeatedly, ten times or more. This chain joins TRBV5-1 and TRBJ1-2, with 8 nucleotides matching TRBD1. The trim removed 0 bases at V and 8 bases at J, leaving 6 bases unmatched. CDR3 size: 14 residues. Germline V gene lookup returns CDR1 SGHRS and CDR2 YFSETQ. In DNA, the CDR3 is TGCGCCAGCAGCTTGGGAGGACAGGGTTCCGGCTACACCTTC. This translates into CASSLGGQGSGYTF.

This clonotype was observed at least ten times. This chain connects TRBV6-1 to TRBJ1-6; D might be TRBD1 (5 bases). V gave up 2 bases and J gave up 9 bases, with 8 bases separating them. In germline, CDR1 is MNHNS, CDR2 SASEGT. There are 13 residues in the CDR3. DNA of the CDR3: TGTGCCAGCAGTGAAACAGGCGGTTCACCCCTCCACTTT. It encodes CASSETGGSPLHF.

The CDR3 spells CASSGLAGAFNEQFF. CDR3 sequence (DNA): TGTGCCAGCAGCGGACTAGCGGGGGCTTTCAATGAGCAGTTCTTC. V and J are TRBV5-5 and TRBJ2-1; 13 bases align to TRBD2. CDR1 and CDR2 (germline): SGHKS, YYEKEE (reference sequence). V dropped 4 bases and J dropped 6; count of bases not matched to a gene: 4. The CDR3 has 15 residues.

Ten or more counts support this clonotype. The rearrangement uses TRBV5-5 and TRBJ2-5; weak D call: TRBD1 (7 bases). From germline, CDR1 is SGHKS and CDR2 YYEKEE (reference sequence). The CDR3 length is 13 residues. Trimming took 3 bases from V and 4 from J, leaving 10 bases between them. The CDR3 DNA sequence: TGTGCCAGCAGCTGGCAGGGGGGAGAGACCCAGTACTTC. Its protein product is CASSWQGGETQYF.